This T cell receptor (beta chain) was documented in a study of human T cells and chemical hapten exposure. Time point in this sample: healthy volunteer bleed at 2 weeks. Unfractionated whole blood was the source of the extracted total RNA. There are 13 residues in the CDR3. Germline V gene sequence: CDR1 MNHNS, CDR2 SASEGT. With 4 bases removed from V and 2 bases from J, the gap between germline ends came to 9 bases. The study's library attached unique molecular identifiers to single cDNA molecules. TCRdb analysed the RACE reads with MiXCR anew, one entry per CDR3 protein. This sample has roughly 100,000 distinct CDR3 sequences; approximately 9.7% occur once, and the top ten carry roughly 3.1%. This clonotype was observed a handful of times.

The TCR was taken from a female donor in good health. Some clones in this sample may be carry-over from other donors' samples. Specimen: whole blood. The chain has TRBV6-1 and TRBJ2-7; D unresolved. Here the CDR3 reads CASSAEKTYEQYF. The CDR3, as DNA: TGTGCCAGCAGTGCGGAGAAGACCTACGAGCAGTACTTC.